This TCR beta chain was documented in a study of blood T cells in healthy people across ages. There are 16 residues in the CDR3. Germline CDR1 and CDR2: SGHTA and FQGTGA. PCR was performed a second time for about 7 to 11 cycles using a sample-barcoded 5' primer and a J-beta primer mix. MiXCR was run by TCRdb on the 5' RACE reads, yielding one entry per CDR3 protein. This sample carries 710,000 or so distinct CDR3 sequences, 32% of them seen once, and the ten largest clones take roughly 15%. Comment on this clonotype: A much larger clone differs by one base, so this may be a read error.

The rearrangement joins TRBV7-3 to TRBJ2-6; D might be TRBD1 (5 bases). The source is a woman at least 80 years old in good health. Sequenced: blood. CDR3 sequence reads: CASSLSSVSGANVRTF. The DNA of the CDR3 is TGTGCCAGCAGCTTAAGCTCGGTGTCTGGGGCCAACGTCCGGACTTTC.